This T cell receptor beta chain was retrieved from a study of shared clonotypes between healthy human individuals. Study conclusions and caveats: A small donor pool kept down the genetic and exposure-history diversity that was represented.

A remark on this clone: The antigen remains undetermined.

Germline V CDR1 and CDR2: MNHEY, SVGAGI. CDR3 length: 15 residues. V lost 6 bases to trimming and J lost 8 bases, with 19 bases between them. Among the unsorted PBMC samples, replicate PCRs used around 300 ng DNA, roughly 30,000 T cell genomes. Per the original methods: Owing to the provision of junction-only sequences devoid of quality scores by immunoSEQ, filtering differed. The table came from immunoSEQ multiplex PCR; TCRdb's copy has only in-frame clones and leaves some out. For V, J and clone size, that table is used; D and trimming come from the DNA. The table has about 480,000 clones, roughly 85% seen once.

This chain uses TRBV6-5 with TRBJ1-4; D is possibly TRBD1 (6 bases). This TCR was sampled from a woman in her thirties or forties in good health. Some clones in this sample may be carry-over from other donors' samples. The sample taken for sequencing was PBMCs. The CDR3 is CASRAKEGGKEKLFF. The CDR3 bases are TGTGCCAGCAGAGCCAAGGAGGGGGGAAAGGAAAAACTGTTTTTT.